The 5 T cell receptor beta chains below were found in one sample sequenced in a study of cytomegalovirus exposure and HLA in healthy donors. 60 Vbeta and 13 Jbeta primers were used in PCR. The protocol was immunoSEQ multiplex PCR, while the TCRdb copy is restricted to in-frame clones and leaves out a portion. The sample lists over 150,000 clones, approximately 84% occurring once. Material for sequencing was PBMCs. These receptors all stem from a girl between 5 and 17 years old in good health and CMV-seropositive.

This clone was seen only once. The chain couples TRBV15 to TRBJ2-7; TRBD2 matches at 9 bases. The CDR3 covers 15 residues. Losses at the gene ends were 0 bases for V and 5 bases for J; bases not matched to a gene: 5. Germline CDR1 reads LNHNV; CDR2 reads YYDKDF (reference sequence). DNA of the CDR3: TGTGCCACCAGCAGAGATACCGGACTAGCGAACGAGCAGTACTTC. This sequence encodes CATSRDTGLANEQYF.

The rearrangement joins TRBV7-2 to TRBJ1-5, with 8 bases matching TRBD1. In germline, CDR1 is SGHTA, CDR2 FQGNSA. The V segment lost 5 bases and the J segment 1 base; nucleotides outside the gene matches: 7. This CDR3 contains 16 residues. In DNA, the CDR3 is TGTGCCAGCAGCCAACTGGGGACAGGAAGCAATCAGCCCCAGCATTTT. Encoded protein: CASSQLGTGSNQPQHF.

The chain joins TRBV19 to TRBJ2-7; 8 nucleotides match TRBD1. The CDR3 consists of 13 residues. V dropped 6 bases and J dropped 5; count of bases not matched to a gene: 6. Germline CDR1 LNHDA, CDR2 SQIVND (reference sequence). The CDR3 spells CASRNIQGDEQYF. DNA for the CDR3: TGTGCCAGTAGAAACATACAGGGGGACGAGCAGTACTTC.

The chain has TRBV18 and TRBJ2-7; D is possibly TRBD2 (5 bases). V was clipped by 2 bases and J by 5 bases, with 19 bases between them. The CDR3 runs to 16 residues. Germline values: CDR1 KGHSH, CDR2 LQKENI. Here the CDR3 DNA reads TGTGCCAGCTCACCATTACTGGGAGCGGCGCGGGACGAGCAGTACTTC. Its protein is CASSPLLGAARDEQYF. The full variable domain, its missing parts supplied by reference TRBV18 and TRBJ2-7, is NAGVMQNPRHLVRRRGQEARLRCSPMKGHSHVYWYRQLPEEGLKFMVYLQKENIIDESGMPKERFSAEFPKEGPSILRIQQVVRGDSAAYFCASSPLLGAARDEQYFGPGTRLTVT.

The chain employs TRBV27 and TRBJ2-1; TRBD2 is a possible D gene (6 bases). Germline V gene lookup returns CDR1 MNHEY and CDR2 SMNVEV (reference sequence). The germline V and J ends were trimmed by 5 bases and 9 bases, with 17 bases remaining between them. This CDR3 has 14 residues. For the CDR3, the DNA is TGTGCCAGCAGTGCGGGACTCCTTCTGAGTGAGCAGTTCTTC. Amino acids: CASSAGLLLSEQFF.